This T cell receptor (beta chain) was identified during a study of cytomegalovirus exposure and HLA in healthy donors. General study findings and limits: A missense variant in DCLRE1C was later tied to TCR beta V- and J-gene trimming. TCR association rates varied by HLA locus in a later analysis, with DRB1 highest and HLA-C lowest. Accounts indicate the classifier identified cytomegalovirus status with strong specificity and sensitivity.

V lost 7 bases and J lost 8; bases outside the gene matches: 6. The CDR3 has 11 amino acids. Germline V gene sequence: CDR1 SQVTM, CDR2 ANQGSEA. PCR primers comprised 60 Vbeta and 13 Jbeta primers. Under the authors' procedure: An analysis performed later counted 75 million to 80 million unique TCR beta chains (approximately 10 million of them shared). The assay was immunoSEQ multiplex PCR, and TCRdb's table has in-frame clones only and misses some. From that table come the V and J calls and clone size; the DNA was used to work out D and trimming. Its table lists roughly 60,000 clones. Concerning this clone itself: Its antigen is as yet unknown.

The receptor was derived from a woman aged 18-29 years in good health and CMV-seronegative. The J gene is TRBJ1-2, the V gene TRBV29-1, with 8 bases that match TRBD1. Sequenced material: PBMCs. The CDR3 region is CSGGQGWGYTF. The DNA of the CDR3 is TGCAGCGGCGGACAGGGTTGGGGCTACACCTTC.